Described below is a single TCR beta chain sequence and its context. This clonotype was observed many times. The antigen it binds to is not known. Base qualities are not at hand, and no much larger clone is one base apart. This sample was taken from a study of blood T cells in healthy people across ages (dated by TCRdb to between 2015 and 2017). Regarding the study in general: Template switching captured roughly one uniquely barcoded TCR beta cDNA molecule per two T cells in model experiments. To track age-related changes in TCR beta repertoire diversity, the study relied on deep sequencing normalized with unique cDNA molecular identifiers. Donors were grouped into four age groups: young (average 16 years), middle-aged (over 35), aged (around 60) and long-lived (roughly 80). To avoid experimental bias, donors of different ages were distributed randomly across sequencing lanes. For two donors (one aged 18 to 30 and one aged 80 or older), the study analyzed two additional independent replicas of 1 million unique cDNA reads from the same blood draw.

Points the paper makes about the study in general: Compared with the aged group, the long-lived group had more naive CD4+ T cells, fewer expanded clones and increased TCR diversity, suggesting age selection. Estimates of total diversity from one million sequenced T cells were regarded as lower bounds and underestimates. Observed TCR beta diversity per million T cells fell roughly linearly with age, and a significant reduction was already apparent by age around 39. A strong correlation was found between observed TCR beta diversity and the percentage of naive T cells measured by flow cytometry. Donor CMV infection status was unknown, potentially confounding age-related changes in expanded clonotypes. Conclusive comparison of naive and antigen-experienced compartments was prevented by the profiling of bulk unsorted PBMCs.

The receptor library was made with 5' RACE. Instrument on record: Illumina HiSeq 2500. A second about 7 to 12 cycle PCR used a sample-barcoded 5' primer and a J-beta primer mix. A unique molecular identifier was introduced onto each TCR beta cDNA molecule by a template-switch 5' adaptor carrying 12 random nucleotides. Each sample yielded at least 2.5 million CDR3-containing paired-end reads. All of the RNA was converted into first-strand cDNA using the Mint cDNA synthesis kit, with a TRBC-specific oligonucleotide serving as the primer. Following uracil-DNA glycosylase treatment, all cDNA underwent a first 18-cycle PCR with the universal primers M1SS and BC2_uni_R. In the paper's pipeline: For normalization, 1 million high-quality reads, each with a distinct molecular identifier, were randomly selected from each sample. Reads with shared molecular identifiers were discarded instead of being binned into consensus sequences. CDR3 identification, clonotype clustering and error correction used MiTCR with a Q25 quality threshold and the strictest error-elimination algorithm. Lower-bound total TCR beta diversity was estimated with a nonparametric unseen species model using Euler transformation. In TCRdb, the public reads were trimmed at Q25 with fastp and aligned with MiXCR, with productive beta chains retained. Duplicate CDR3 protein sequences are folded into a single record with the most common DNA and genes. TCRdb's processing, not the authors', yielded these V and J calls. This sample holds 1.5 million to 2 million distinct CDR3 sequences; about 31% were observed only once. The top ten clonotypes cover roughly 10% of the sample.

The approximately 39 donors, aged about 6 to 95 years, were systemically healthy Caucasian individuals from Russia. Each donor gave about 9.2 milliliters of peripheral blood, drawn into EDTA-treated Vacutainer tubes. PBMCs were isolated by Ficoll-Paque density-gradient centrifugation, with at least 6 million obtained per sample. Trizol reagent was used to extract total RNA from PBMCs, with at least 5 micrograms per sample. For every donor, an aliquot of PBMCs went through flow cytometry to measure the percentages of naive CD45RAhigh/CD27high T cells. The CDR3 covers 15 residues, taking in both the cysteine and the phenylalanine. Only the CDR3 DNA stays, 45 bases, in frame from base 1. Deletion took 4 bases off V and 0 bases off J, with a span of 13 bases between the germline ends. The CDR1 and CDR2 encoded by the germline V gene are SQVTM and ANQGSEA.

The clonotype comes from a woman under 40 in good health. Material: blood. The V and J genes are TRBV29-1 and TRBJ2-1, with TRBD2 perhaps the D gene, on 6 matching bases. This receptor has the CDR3 CSVVGGLSSYNEQFF. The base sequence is TGCAGCGTTGTCGGAGGGCTGAGCTCCTACAATGAGCAGTTCTTC.